Presented here are 32 T cell receptor beta chains from one specimen sequenced in a study of early T cells in non-severe SARS-CoV-2 infection (dated by TCRdb to the early 2020s). The receptor library was made with 5' RACE. Reads for this sample came from a NextSeq 500. TCRdb reworked the public reads: Q25 trimming with fastp, MiXCR clone assembly, productive beta chains retained. CDR3 protein duplicates are merged, each entry listing the most common genes and DNA. The sample data list tens of thousands of distinct CDR3 sequences, and approximately 12% of these were observed just once. Roughly 4.5% of the sample is taken by the ten largest. Sequences were derived from whole blood, sampled at baseline. These receptors all stem from an adult who was a healthcare worker with PCR-confirmed SARS-CoV-2 infection or an uninfected control (not recorded which).

The table lists this clonotype with many counts. The chain uses TRBV9 and TRBJ2-3, with a weak D call TRBD2 (6 bases). The germline CDR1 and CDR2 sequences are SGDLS and YYNGEE. V was cut by 0 bases and J by 2 bases, with 10 bases left in between. This CDR3 contains 15 residues. This CDR3 is CASSVGGVYTDTQYF. The CDR3 DNA reads as TGTGCCAGCAGCGTAGGCGGGGTTTACACAGATACGCAGTATTTT. The full variable domain, rest sourced from reference TRBV9 and TRBJ2-3, is DSGVTQTPKHLITATGQRVTLRCSPRSGDLSVYWYQQSLDQGLQFLIQYYNGEERAKGNILERFSAQQFPDLHSELNLSSLELGDSALYFCASSVGGVYTDTQYFGPGTRLTVL.

This rearrangement joins TRBV18 to TRBJ1-6; no reliable D call. Deletions cut 6 bases from V and 5 bases from J, with 14 bases between. Germline assignment: CDR1 KGHSH and CDR2 LQKENI. This CDR3 comprises 15 residues. For the CDR3, the DNA is TGTGCCAGCTCCCTTCAAAGTCCGAATAATTCACCCCTCCACTTT. Translated: CASSLQSPNNSPLHF.

There are many counts of this clonotype. The chain carries TRBV11-2 and TRBJ2-7, with D possibly TRBD1 on 6 matching bases. The germline V and J ends were trimmed by 1 base and 1 base, with 8 bases remaining between them. The CDR3 is 14 amino acids. CDR1 and CDR2 from the germline V gene are SGHAT and FQNNGV. The CDR3 DNA sequence: TGTGCCAGCAGCTTAGGACAGGTTTCCTACGAGCAGTACTTC. This gives the protein CASSLGQVSYEQYF.

The chain has TRBV30 and TRBJ2-7, with D possibly TRBD1 on 7 matching bases. Germline CDR1 GTSNPN, CDR2 SVGIG (reference sequence). V was shortened by 5 bases and J by 3 bases, with 14 bases between the two germline ends. There are 13 residues in the CDR3. CDR3 amino acids: CAWDRAGSYEQYF. The CDR3 nucleotides read TGTGCCTGGGACAGGGCCGGGAGCTACGAGCAGTACTTC.

This clonotype came up a few times. V gene TRBV18 combines with J gene TRBJ2-7; 8 bases are shared with TRBD2. CDR1 is KGHSH, CDR2 LQKENI, per germline. The CDR3 spans 15 residues. The V segment lost 4 bases and the J segment 5 bases; nucleotides outside the gene matches: 10. The CDR3 spells CASSHSPAGVDEQYF. CDR3 nucleotides: TGTGCCAGCTCACACAGCCCAGCGGGAGTCGACGAGCAGTACTTC.

The V and J genes are TRBV10-3 and TRBJ1-1; D unclear. Germline CDR1 ENHRY, CDR2 SYGVKD. Trimming left V 3 bases short and J 1 base short, with 12 bases between. The CDR3 extends over 15 amino acids. The CDR3 DNA is TGTGCCATCAGTGACGGGTGGCGGGCGAACACTGAAGCTTTCTTT. As protein: CAISDGWRANTEAFF.

This clonotype was recorded a few times. The chain has TRBV29-1 and TRBJ1-2; D may be TRBD1 (5 bases). Trimming cost V 5 bases and J 2 bases, with 12 bases left between them. CDR3 length equals 13 residues. Germline assignment: CDR1 SQVTM and CDR2 ANQGSEA. Written as DNA, the CDR3 is TGCAGCGTTCATGGGGCAGTGAACTATGGCTACACCTTC. Protein sequence: CSVHGAVNYGYTF. Filled out from reference TRBV29-1 and TRBJ1-2, the complete variable domain reads SAVISQKPSRDICQRGTSLTIQCQVDSQVTMMFWYRQQPGQSLTLIATANQGSEATYESGFVIDKFPISRPNLTFSTLTVSNMSPEDSSIYLCSVHGAVNYGYTFGSGTRLTVV.

This chain joins TRBV19 and TRBJ2-7; D remains unclear. CDR3 size: 14 residues. CDR1 is LNHDA and CDR2 is SQIVND in the germline V gene (reference sequence). Trimming cost V 4 bases and J 0 bases, with 10 bases left between them. The DNA of the CDR3 is TGTGCCAGTAGTACGACCGGTGTCTCCTACGAGCAGTACTTC. This translates into CASSTTGVSYEQYF.

This clonotype appeared a few times. This chain links TRBV30 with TRBJ2-7; D is unresolved. Germline CDR1 GTSNPN, CDR2 SVGIG (reference sequence). V lost 2 bases to trimming and J lost 3 bases, with 11 bases between them. The CDR3 is made up of 13 amino acids. CDR3 nucleotide sequence: TGTGCCTGGAGTCACCCCGGTATCTACGAGCAGTACTTC. Translated, it gives CAWSHPGIYEQYF.

This clonotype has only a few counts. J is TRBJ2-3 and V is TRBV7-9; 9 nucleotides align to TRBD1. Germline-derived CDR1 and CDR2 are SEHNR and FQNEAQ (reference sequence). Trimming removed 3 bases from V and 2 bases from J; junction bases left unmatched: 3. This CDR3 contains 15 residues. In DNA, the CDR3 is TGTGCCAGCAGCTTCACAGGGGGCCCCACAGATACGCAGTATTTT. This translates into CASSFTGGPTDTQYF.

This clonotype has just a few counts. This sequence joins TRBV20-1 and TRBJ2-1; 12 nucleotides line up with TRBD2. This CDR3 has 17 amino acids. Germline CDR1 and CDR2: DFQATT and SNEGSKA (reference sequence). Trimming removed 6 bases from V and 8 bases from J; junction bases left unmatched: 17. The CDR3 DNA is TGCAGTGCCGAGTCCGATCTACTAGCGGGGGGACGGTATGAGCAGTTCTTC. Protein product: CSAESDLLAGGRYEQFF.

The chain couples TRBV5-1 to TRBJ1-5; D ambiguous. V dropped 4 bases and J dropped 0 bases, with 11 bases sitting between them. Germline V gene sequence: CDR1 SGHRS, CDR2 YFSETQ. This CDR3 has 15 residues. The CDR3 nucleotides read TGCGCCAGCAGCGAGGGCACAAATAGCAATCAGCCCCAGCATTTT. This codes for CASSEGTNSNQPQHF.

This clonotype was seen many times. V is TRBV29-1 and J is TRBJ2-3; possibly TRBD1 for D (6 bases). Trimming left V 3 bases short and J 3 bases short, with 10 bases between. The CDR3 has 13 amino acids. Germline values: CDR1 SQVTM, CDR2 ANQGSEA. CDR3 protein: CSVDEGGTDTQYF. The CDR3 nucleotides read TGCAGCGTTGATGAAGGGGGAACAGATACGCAGTATTTT.

This clonotype was seen repeatedly, ten times or more. The chain joins TRBV19 to TRBJ2-2; tentative D call: TRBD2 (5 bases). V lost 4 bases to trimming and J lost 2 bases, with 14 bases between them. This CDR3 has 16 amino acids. CDR1 and CDR2 from the germline V gene are LNHDA and SQIVND (reference sequence). The CDR3 DNA sequence: TGTGCCAGTAGTACGCCGGACTTCCTAAACACCGGGGAGCTGTTTTTT. Translation: CASSTPDFLNTGELFF.

This clonotype occurred a few times. In nucleotides, the CDR3 is TGTGCCAGCAGTTTCGGGGGCCTCGGCTACACCTTC. Its protein is CASSFGGLGYTF. The chain has TRBV28 and TRBJ1-2; D is perhaps TRBD1 (6 bases). The CDR3 extends over 12 amino acids. Germline V CDR1 and CDR2: MDHEN, SYDVKM. V was pared by 3 bases and J by 8 bases, with 10 bases between.

This clonotype came up a few times. This rearrangement joins TRBV11-2 to TRBJ2-3; 7 nucleotides line up with TRBD1. V dropped 2 bases and J dropped 0; count of bases not matched to a gene: 8. CDR3 length equals 17 residues. Germline CDR1 SGHAT, CDR2 FQNNGV. CDR3 DNA: TGTGCCAGCAGCTTAAGGGGGCGAATACCTAGCACAGATACGCAGTATTTT. It yields the protein CASSLRGRIPSTDTQYF.

The chain carries TRBV30 and TRBJ2-2; D perhaps matches TRBD2 (6 bases). The germline CDR1 and CDR2 sequences are GTSNPN and SVGIG (reference sequence). V dropped 8 bases and J dropped 7 bases, with 14 bases sitting between them. This CDR3 is built from 12 residues. The CDR3: CAVTPGVGELFF. In DNA form, the CDR3 reads TGTGCCGTCACCCCGGGGGTCGGGGAGCTGTTTTTT.

This clonotype was counted only a few times. This chain joins TRBV29-1 and TRBJ2-4, with D uncertain. Deletions cut 4 bases from V and 0 bases from J, with 4 bases between. CDR1 is SQVTM and CDR2 is ANQGSEA in the germline V gene. There are 12 residues in the CDR3. DNA for the CDR3: TGCAGCGTTGGGCTAGCCAAAAACATTCAGTACTTC. It yields the protein CSVGLAKNIQYF.

This clonotype came up a few times. The chain employs TRBV14 and TRBJ1-1; D gene uncertain. The CDR3 is 16 amino acids. Germline V gene lookup returns CDR1 SGHDN and CDR2 FVKESK. V dropped 1 base and J dropped 0 bases, with 12 bases sitting between them. DNA for the CDR3: TGTGCCAGCAGCCAAGCCACCGCGGTGTTGAACACTGAAGCTTTCTTT. Its translation: CASSQATAVLNTEAFF.

This clonotype was observed at least ten times. V usage is TRBV15 and J usage is TRBJ1-4; tentatively, D is TRBD1 (5 bases). CDR3 length: 13 residues. Germline CDR1 LNHNV, CDR2 YYDKDF (reference sequence). V shed 3 bases and J shed 7 bases, with 9 bases lying between them. The CDR3 DNA is TGTGCCACCAGCAGTATGGGGGGTGAAAAACTGTTTTTT. Translating it yields CATSSMGGEKLFF.

The J gene is TRBJ2-4, the V gene TRBV5-1, with 10 bases identical to TRBD2. From germline, CDR1 is SGHRS and CDR2 YFSETQ. The trim removed 0 bases at V and 3 bases at J, leaving 6 bases unmatched. This CDR3 spans 17 amino acids. Here the CDR3 reads CASSLAGLADYKNIQYF. The CDR3 DNA sequence: TGCGCCAGCAGCTTGGCCGGACTAGCGGATTACAAAAACATTCAGTACTTC.

There are a few counts of this clonotype. The chain carries TRBV20-1 and TRBJ2-3; D unresolved. The CDR3 runs 12 residues. V lost 3 bases, J lost 7 bases, and 11 bases lay in between. Germline CDR1 is DFQATT and CDR2 is SNEGSKA (reference sequence). CDR3: CSASIETNTQYF. CDR3 DNA sequence: TGCAGTGCTAGTATCGAAACAAATACGCAGTATTTT.

This chain links TRBV12-3 or TRBV12-4 with TRBJ2-7, with D tentatively TRBD1 (6 bases). Trimming pared 6 bases from V and 3 bases from J, leaving 15 bases between. The CDR3 is 14 amino acids. Here the CDR3 DNA reads TGTGCCAGCAGCCCCTTTACGGACAGCTACGAGCAGTACTTC. This sequence encodes CASSPFTDSYEQYF.

This clonotype has a handful of counts. J is TRBJ1-4 and V is TRBV28; the D gene is possibly TRBD1 (6 bases). Trimming stripped 6 bases from V and 7 bases from J, with 15 bases between. Germline values: CDR1 MDHEN, CDR2 SYDVKM. CDR3 size: 14 residues. The CDR3 DNA sequence: TGTGCCAGCAGCCGAGGGGGTTCAAGTGAAAAACTGTTTTTT. It encodes CASSRGGSSEKLFF.

The gene calls are TRBV6-6 and TRBJ2-3, with a weak D call TRBD2 (6 bases). V shed 2 bases and J shed 3 bases, with 15 bases lying between them. Germline CDR1 and CDR2: MNHNY and SVGAGI (reference sequence). This CDR3 contains 16 residues. This CDR3 is CASSYTTSKGTDTQYF. CDR3 bases: TGTGCCAGCAGTTACACGACTAGTAAGGGTACAGATACGCAGTATTTT.

The J gene is TRBJ1-1, the V gene TRBV16, with 7 bases identical to TRBD1. Germline lookup yields CDR1 KGHSY and CDR2 FQNENV. Losses at the gene ends were 6 bases for V and 3 bases for J; bases not matched to a gene: 7. This CDR3 region has 14 residues. Written as DNA, the CDR3 is TGTGCCAGCAGTGAGACAGGGAGGGACACTGAAGCTTTCTTT. Amino acid sequence: CASSETGRDTEAFF. The variable domain in full, completed from reference TRBV16 and TRBJ1-1, reads GEEVAQTPKHLVRGEGQKAKLYCAPIKGHSYVFWYQQVLKNEFKFLISFQNENVFDETGMPKERFSAKCLPNSPCSLEIQATKLEDSAVYFCASSETGRDTEAFFGQGTRLTVV.

This clonotype was recorded at least ten times. The chain recombines TRBV29-1 with TRBJ1-1, with TRBD1 as a possible D gene (5 bases). The CDR3 sequence is 13 residues long. Germline CDR1 and CDR2: SQVTM and ANQGSEA. V was trimmed by 7 bases and J by 8 bases, leaving 20 bases between them. The CDR3 reads CSALPAREGEAFF. CDR3 DNA sequence: TGCAGCGCCCTGCCTGCACGGGAGGGGGAAGCTTTCTTT.

The chain employs TRBV18 and TRBJ1-1; maybe TRBD1 (6 bases). This CDR3 has 15 amino acids. Germline V gene data show CDR1 as KGHSH and CDR2 as LQKENI. Between the trimmed V and J ends, which lost 3 bases and 0 bases, there was a span of 11 bases. CDR3 amino acids: CASSPRDTLNTEAFF. CDR3 nucleotide sequence: TGTGCCAGCTCACCCCGGGACACTTTGAACACTGAAGCTTTCTTT.

This rearrangement joins TRBV28 to TRBJ1-5, with a possible D match to TRBD1 (6 bases). This CDR3 has 16 residues. Germline lookup yields CDR1 MDHEN and CDR2 SYDVKM. The V end lost 6 bases, the J end lost 2 bases, and 17 bases lay between the germline ends. CDR3 nucleotide sequence: TGTGCCAGCAGCCCAACGAAGAACAGGGGCAATCAGCCCCAGCATTTT. This encodes CASSPTKNRGNQPQHF.

This clonotype has just a few counts. The genes are TRBV19 and TRBJ1-2; no clear D. Germline CDR1 LNHDA, CDR2 SQIVND (reference sequence). The CDR3 has 13 amino acids. Trimming removed 2 bases from V and 4 bases from J, with 8 bases in between. As DNA, the CDR3 is TGTGCCAGTAGTATACGGTTATTCTATGGCTACACCTTC. Protein product: CASSIRLFYGYTF.

This rearrangement joins TRBV29-1 to TRBJ2-1; 13 positions match TRBD2. V lost 4 bases to trimming and J lost 9 bases; unmatched junction nucleotides: 12. The CDR3 is 16 amino acids. Germline V lookup: CDR1 SQVTM, CDR2 ANQGSEA. CDR3: CSVGYRGTSGVGEQFF. Written as DNA, the CDR3 is TGCAGCGTTGGTTATCGGGGGACTAGCGGGGTGGGTGAGCAGTTCTTC.

The chain employs TRBV5-1 and TRBJ1-2, with D possibly matching TRBD1 (5 bases). Per germline, CDR1 SGHRS and CDR2 YFSETQ. This CDR3 comprises 15 residues. The V end lost 0 bases, the J end lost 7 bases, and 16 bases lay between the germline ends. Here the CDR3 reads CASSLVAGKESGYTF. The CDR3, as DNA: TGCGCCAGCAGCTTGGTGGCAGGGAAGGAATCTGGCTACACCTTC.